This entry concerns a single T cell receptor (beta chain). TCRdb's copy holds only in-frame clones and misses some; the assay was immunoSEQ multiplex PCR. The table shows just over 30,000 clones, with roughly 86% occurring only once. This specimen comes from a study of T cell changes during pregnancy in multiple sclerosis. The germline V gene has CDR1 MNHNS and CDR2 SASEGT. This CDR3 has 14 residues. V trimming: 8 bases; J trimming: 7 bases; junction bases outside the gene matches: 13. The chain carries TRBV6-1 and TRBJ2-7; 8 nucleotides line up with TRBD2. The source material was CD8+ T cells from peripheral blood mononuclear cells, sampled in the first trimester of pregnancy. This receptor was taken from a female donor with multiple sclerosis, enrolled in a pregnancy study. The CDR3 protein is CASGLLRGAGEQYF. The CDR3 DNA sequence: TGTGCCAGCGGCCTGTTGCGGGGGGCCGGGGAGCAGTACTTC.